This entry lists 7 T cell receptor beta chains sequenced from one sample in a study of control samples from healthy donors and cancer patients. Method: immunoSEQ multiplex PCR; TCRdb's copy keeps in-frame clones and lacks some. The top ten hold 4.8% of the sample, which has about 81,000 clones, around 94% seen once. Sequencing was performed on blood. These TCRs come from a woman aged 18 to 35 in good health.

V usage is TRBV7-2 and J usage is TRBJ1-1; D is uncertain. CDR3 length: 16 amino acids. From germline, CDR1 is SGHTA and CDR2 FQGNSA. The V end lost 2 bases, the J end lost 0 bases, and 13 bases lay between the germline ends. CDR3 loop: CASSLPLTTMNTEAFF. Here the CDR3 DNA reads TGTGCCAGCAGCTTACCCCTCACGACCATGAACACTGAAGCTTTCTTT.

This chain links TRBV20-1 with TRBJ2-7, with TRBD2 identical over 7 bases. Looked up from germline, CDR1 is DFQATT and CDR2 is SNEGSKA (reference sequence). This CDR3 contains 16 residues. Trimming cost V 3 bases and J 9 bases; bases outside gene matches: 20. The CDR3 reads CSASGGARDYPPRQYF. For the CDR3, the DNA is TGCAGTGCTAGTGGAGGGGCGAGGGACTATCCTCCTAGGCAGTACTTC.

The chain links TRBV18 to TRBJ1-1; D is unresolved. V was cut by 6 bases and J by 1 base, with 9 bases left in between. Germline V gene sequence: CDR1 KGHSH, CDR2 LQKENI. CDR3 size: 13 residues. CDR3 bases: TGTGCCAGCTCTCTTGACAAGAACACTGAAGCTTTCTTT. Protein sequence: CASSLDKNTEAFF.

The chain is built from TRBV10-3 and TRBJ1-2; 8 bases are shared with TRBD1. V lost 6 bases, J lost 3 bases, and 6 bases stayed unmatched. Germline values: CDR1 ENHRY, CDR2 SYGVKD. This CDR3 has 14 amino acids. DNA for the CDR3: TGTGCCATCAGCAGACAGGGGAAGGACTATGGCTACACCTTC. Amino acids: CAISRQGKDYGYTF.

The genes are TRBV15 and TRBJ2-5; a weak D match, TRBD2 (5 bases). CDR3 length: 12 residues. Between the trimmed V and J ends, which lost 2 bases and 5 bases, there was a span of 6 bases. Looked up from germline, CDR1 is LNHNV and CDR2 is YYDKDF (reference sequence). CDR3 coding DNA: TGTGCCACCAGCAGAAGCGGTGAGACCCAGTACTTC. It codes for CATSRSGETQYF. Based on the CDR3 plus reference TRBV15 and TRBJ2-5, the full variable domain is DAMVIQNPRYQVTQFGKPVTLSCSQTLNHNVMYWYQQKSSQAPKLLFHYYDKDFNNEADTPDNFQSRRPNTSFCFLDIRSPGLGDTAMYLCATSRSGETQYFGPGTRLLVL.

The chain links TRBV5-1 to TRBJ2-2, with a tentative D call TRBD2 (8 bases). The V end was cut by 0 bases, the J end by 3 bases, with 12 bases between. The V gene's germline CDR1 is SGHRS and CDR2 YFSETQ. This CDR3 has 16 residues. The CDR3 region has the DNA TGCGCCAGCAGCTTGGCGGGAGGGGGCTACACCGGGGAGCTGTTTTTT. This codes for CASSLAGGGYTGELFF.

The rearrangement joins TRBV23-1 to TRBJ1-1; D gene ambiguous. TRBV23-1 belongs to the ORF category, with a function that is uncertain. Trimming took 4 bases from V and 8 from J, leaving 8 bases between them. This CDR3 has 11 amino acids. In DNA form, the CDR3 reads TGCGCCAGCAGTCGGGTACCCGAAGCTTTCTTT. This encodes CASSRVPEAFF.